This TCR beta chain was recorded in a study of CD8+CD57+ T cells in acquired aplastic anemia. Study-wide background: Average DNA yield from sorted CD4+ and CD8+ cells was approximately 3 ug.

Investigators profiled TCR beta VDJ and CDR3 from genomic DNA template. From the reads, TCRdb called clonotypes with MiXCR, one entry per CDR3 protein. The sample shows under 200,000 distinct CDR3 sequences, approximately 52% of them seen only once. General study findings and limits: Patients and controls shared twenty-nine CD8+ CDR3 sequences.

Whoever was chosen for sequencing had shown CD8+CD57+ cell expansion by flow cytometry. Blood came from patients not yet given any therapy. The germline CDR1 and CDR2 sequences are LGHNA and YSLEER. The CDR3 extends over 17 amino acids. Trimming cost V 3 bases and J 4 bases; bases outside gene matches: 13. This clonotype was found many times. Antigen unknown. The sample was sorted CD4+, CD8+, or CD8+CD57+ T cells (not recorded which) from PBMCs. The chain employs TRBV4-3 and TRBJ2-3; the match to TRBD2 covers 7 bases. The clonotype comes from a human donor with aplastic anemia. The CDR3 sequence is CASSQVLPGGGADTQYF. In DNA form, the CDR3 reads TGCGCCAGCAGCCAGGTCTTGCCGGGGGGAGGGGCAGATACGCAGTATTTT.